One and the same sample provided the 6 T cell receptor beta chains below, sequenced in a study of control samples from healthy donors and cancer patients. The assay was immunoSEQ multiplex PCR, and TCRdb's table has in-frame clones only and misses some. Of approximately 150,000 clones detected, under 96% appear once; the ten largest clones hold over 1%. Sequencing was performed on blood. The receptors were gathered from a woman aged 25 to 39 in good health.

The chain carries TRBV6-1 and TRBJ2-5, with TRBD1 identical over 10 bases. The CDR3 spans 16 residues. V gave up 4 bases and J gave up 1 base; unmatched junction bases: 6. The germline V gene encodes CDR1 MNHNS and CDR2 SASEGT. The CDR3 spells CASSATGGARQETQYF. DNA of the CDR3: TGTGCCAGCAGTGCGACAGGGGGCGCTCGCCAAGAGACCCAGTACTTC.

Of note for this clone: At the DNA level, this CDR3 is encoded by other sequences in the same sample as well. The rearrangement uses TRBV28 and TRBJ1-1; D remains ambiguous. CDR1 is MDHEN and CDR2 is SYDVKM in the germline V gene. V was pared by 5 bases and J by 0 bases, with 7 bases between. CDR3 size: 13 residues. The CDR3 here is CASSLTVNTEAFF. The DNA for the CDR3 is TGTGCCAGCAGTCTCACAGTGAACACTGAAGCTTTCTTT.

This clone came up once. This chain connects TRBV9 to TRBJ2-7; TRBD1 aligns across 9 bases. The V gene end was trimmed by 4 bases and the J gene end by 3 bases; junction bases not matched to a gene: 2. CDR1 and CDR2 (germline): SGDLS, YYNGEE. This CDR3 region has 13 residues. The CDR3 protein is CASSRTGDYEQYF. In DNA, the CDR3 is TGTGCCAGCAGCCGGACAGGGGACTACGAGCAGTACTTC.

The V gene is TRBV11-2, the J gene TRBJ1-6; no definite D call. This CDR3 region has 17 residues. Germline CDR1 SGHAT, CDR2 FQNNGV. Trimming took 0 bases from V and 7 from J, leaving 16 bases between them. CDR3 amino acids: CASSLDLPTPRNSPLHF. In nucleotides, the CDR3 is TGTGCCAGCAGCTTAGATCTACCAACTCCAAGGAATTCACCCCTCCACTTT.

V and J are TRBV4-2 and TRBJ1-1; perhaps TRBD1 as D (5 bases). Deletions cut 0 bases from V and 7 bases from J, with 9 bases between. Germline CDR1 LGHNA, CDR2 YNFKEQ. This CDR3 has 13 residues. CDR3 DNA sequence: TGTGCCAGCAGCCAAGATTTGGGGGATGAAGCTTTCTTT. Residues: CASSQDLGDEAFF.

CDR3 sequence: CAWSVIPQPQHF. For the CDR3, the DNA is TGTGCCTGGAGTGTAATCCCACAGCCCCAGCATTTT. The chain combines TRBV30 with TRBJ1-5, with D hard to call. In germline, CDR1 is GTSNPN, CDR2 SVGIG (reference sequence). V was shortened by 0 bases and J by 7 bases, with 7 bases between the two germline ends. The CDR3 length is 12 residues.